The present T cell receptor beta chain was sequenced within a study of human T cells and chemical hapten exposure. Study-wide background: Per-sample TCR yields varied mainly from small pooled library volume differences.

Unique molecular identifiers were attached to individual cDNA molecules within the library. From the 5' RACE reads, TCRdb called clonotypes with MiXCR, one entry per CDR3 protein. The sample carries more than 75,000 distinct CDR3 sequences, 15% recorded once. The CDR3 runs to 13 residues. Germline V gene data show CDR1 as DFQATT and CDR2 as SNEGSKA (reference sequence). V was clipped by 0 bases and J by 6 bases, with 12 bases between them. Extraction yielded total RNA from whole blood (unfractionated). The sequence was collected from a female donor in good health. The V call is TRBV20-1, the J call TRBJ2-7, with no clear D. The CDR3 protein is CSARDPRSGEQYF. CDR3 DNA sequence: TGCAGTGCTAGAGATCCAAGATCGGGCGAGCAGTACTTC.